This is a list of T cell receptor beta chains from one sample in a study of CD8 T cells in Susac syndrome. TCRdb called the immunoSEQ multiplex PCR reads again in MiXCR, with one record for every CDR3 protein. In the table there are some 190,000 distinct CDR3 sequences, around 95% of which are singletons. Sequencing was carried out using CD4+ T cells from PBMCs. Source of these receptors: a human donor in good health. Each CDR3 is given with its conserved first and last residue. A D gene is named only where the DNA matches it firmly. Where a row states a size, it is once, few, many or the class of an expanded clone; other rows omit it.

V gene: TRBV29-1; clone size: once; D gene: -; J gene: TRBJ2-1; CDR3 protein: CSVEDRAGPSDEQFF; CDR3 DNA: TGCAGCGTTGAAGATCGGGCGGGGCCCTCGGATGAGCAGTTCTTC
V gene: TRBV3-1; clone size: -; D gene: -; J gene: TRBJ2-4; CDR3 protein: CASSQSEGNIQYF; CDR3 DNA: TGTGCCAGCAGCCAAAGCGAAGGGAACATTCAGTACTTC
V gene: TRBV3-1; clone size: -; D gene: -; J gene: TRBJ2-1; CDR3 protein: CASSPLGYNEQFF; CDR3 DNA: TGTGCCAGCAGCCCGCTCGGGTACAATGAGCAGTTCTTC
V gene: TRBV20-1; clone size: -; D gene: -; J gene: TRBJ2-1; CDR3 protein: CSASRGLIYNEQFF; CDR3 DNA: TGCAGTGCTTCACGGGGGCTCATCTACAATGAGCAGTTCTTC
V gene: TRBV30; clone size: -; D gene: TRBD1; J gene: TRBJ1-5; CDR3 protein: CAWSAGGGQPQHF; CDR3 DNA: TGTGCCTGGAGTGCAGGGGGAGGTCAGCCCCAGCATTTT
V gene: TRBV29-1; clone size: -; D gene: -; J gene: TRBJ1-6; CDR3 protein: CSVGTVRNSPLHF; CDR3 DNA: TGCAGCGTTGGGACGGTCAGGAATTCACCCCTCCACTTT
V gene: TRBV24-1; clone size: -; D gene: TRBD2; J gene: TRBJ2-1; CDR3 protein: CATSDPRTSGTEQFF; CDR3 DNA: TGTGCCACCAGTGATCCCAGGACTAGCGGAACCGAGCAGTTCTTC
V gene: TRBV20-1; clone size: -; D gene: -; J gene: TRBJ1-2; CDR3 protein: CSARDRQRGFGYTF; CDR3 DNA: TGCAGTGCTAGAGATCGTCAGCGAGGCTTTGGCTACACCTTC
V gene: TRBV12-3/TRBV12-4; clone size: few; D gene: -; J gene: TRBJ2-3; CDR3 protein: CASSLLADTQYF; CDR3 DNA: TGTGCCAGCAGTTTATTAGCAGATACGCAGTATTTT
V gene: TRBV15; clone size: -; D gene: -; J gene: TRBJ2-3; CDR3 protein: CATTDHYTDTQYF; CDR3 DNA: TGTGCCACCACCGACCACTACACAGATACGCAGTATTTT
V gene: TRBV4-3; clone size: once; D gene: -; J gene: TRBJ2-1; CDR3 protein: CASSQDTLRDNEQFF; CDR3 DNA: TGCGCCAGCAGCCAAGACACTCTGAGGGACAATGAGCAGTTCTTC
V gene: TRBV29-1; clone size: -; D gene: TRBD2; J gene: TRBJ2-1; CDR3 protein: CSVERREGPDNEQFF; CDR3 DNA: TGCAGCGTTGAGAGGCGGGAGGGCCCCGACAATGAGCAGTTCTTC
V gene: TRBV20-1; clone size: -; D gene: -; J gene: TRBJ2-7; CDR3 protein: CSARGSRYEQYF; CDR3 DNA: TGCAGTGCTAGAGGCTCGCGGTACGAGCAGTACTTC
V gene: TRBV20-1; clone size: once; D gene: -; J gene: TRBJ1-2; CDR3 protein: CSAREVRYGGRTF; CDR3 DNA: TGCAGTGCTAGAGAGGTCCGGTACGGTGGACGCACCTTC
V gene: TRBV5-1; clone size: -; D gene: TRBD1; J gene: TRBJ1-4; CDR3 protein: CASRGQDEKLFF; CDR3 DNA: TGCGCCAGTCGAGGACAGGACGAAAAACTGTTTTTT
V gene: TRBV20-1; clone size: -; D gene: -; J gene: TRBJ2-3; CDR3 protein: CSARVVNTQYF; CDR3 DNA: TGCAGTGCTAGAGTTGTGAATACGCAGTATTTT
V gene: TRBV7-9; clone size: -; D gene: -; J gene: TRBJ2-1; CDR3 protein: CASVRYNEQFF; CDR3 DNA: TGTGCCAGCGTCCGATACAATGAGCAGTTCTTC
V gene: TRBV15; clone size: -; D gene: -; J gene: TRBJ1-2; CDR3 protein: CATSREVSSGYTF; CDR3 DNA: TGTGCCACCAGCAGAGAGGTTTCTTCTGGCTACACCTTC
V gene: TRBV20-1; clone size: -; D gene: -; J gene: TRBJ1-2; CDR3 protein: CSARVVYGYTF; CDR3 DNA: TGCAGTGCCAGGGTAGTCTATGGCTACACCTTC
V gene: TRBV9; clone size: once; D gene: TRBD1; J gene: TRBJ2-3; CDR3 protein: CASSTHPRQGTSTDTQYF; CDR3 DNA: TGTGCCAGCAGCACTCACCCGCGACAGGGAACTAGCACAGATACGCAGTATTTT
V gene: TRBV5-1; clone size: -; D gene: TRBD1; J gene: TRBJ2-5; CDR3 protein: CASSLGGGLHQETQYF; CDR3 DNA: TGCGCCAGCAGCTTGGGAGGGGGCCTCCACCAAGAGACCCAGTACTTC
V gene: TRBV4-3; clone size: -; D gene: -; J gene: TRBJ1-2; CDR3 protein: CASSRSEAQAYGYTF; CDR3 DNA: TGCGCCAGCAGCAGAAGTGAAGCCCAAGCCTATGGCTACACCTTC
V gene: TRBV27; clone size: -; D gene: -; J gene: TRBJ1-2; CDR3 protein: CASSPTRLYGYTF; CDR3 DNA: TGTGCCAGCTCGCCCACCCGCCTTTATGGCTACACCTTC
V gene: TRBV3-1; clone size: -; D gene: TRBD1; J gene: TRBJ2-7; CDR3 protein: CASSQYRDRITRLYF; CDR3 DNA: TGTGCCAGCAGCCAATACCGGGACAGAATAACCCGTCTGTACTTC
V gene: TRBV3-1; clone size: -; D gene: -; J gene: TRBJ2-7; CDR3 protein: CASSHKGEKQYF; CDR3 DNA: TGTGCCAGCAGCCATAAAGGCGAGAAGCAGTACTTC
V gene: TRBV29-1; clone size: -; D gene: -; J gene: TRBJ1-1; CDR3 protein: CSGISTEAFF; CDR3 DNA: TGCAGCGGGATATCCACTGAAGCTTTCTTT
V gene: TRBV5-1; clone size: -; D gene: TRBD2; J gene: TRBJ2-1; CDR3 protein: CASSLNYAGDNEQFF; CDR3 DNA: TGCGCCAGCAGCCTAAACTACGCGGGGGACAATGAGCAGTTCTTC
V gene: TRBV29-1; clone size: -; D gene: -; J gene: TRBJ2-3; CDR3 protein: CSVEDSSHGTDTQYF; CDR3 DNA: TGCAGCGTTGAAGATTCATCGCACGGCACAGATACGCAGTATTTT
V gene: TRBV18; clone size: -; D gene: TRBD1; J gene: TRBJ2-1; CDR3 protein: CATGTGTYNEQFF; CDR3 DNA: TGTGCCACCGGGACAGGGACCTACAATGAGCAGTTCTTC
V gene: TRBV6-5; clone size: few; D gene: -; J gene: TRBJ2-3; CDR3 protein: CASRESDTQYF; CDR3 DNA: TGTGCCAGCAGGGAATCAGATACGCAGTATTTT
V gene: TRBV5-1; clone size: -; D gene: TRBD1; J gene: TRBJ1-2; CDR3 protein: CASSQSTTGDYGYTF; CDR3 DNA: TGCGCCAGCAGCCAAAGCACGACAGGGGACTATGGCTACACCTTC
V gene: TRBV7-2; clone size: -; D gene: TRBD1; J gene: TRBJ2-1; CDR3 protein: CASSPDVETGTYNEQFF; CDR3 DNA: TGTGCCAGCAGCCCAGACGTAGAGACAGGGACCTACAATGAGCAGTTCTTC
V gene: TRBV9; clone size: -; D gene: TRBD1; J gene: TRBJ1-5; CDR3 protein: CASSGQGAQPQHF; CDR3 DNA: TGTGCCAGCAGCGGACAGGGGGCTCAGCCCCAGCATTTT
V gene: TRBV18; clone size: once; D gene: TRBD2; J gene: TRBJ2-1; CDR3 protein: CASSPRTSGGTDNEQFF; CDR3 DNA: TGTGCCAGCTCACCCCGGACTAGCGGGGGGACCGACAATGAGCAGTTCTTC
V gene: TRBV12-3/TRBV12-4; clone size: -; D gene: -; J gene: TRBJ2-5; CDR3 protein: CASTPPGLGTQYF; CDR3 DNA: TGTGCCAGCACCCCACCCGGGCTCGGGACCCAGTACTTC
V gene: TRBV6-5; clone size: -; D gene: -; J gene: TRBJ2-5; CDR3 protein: CASSPSGYQETQYF; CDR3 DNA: TGTGCCAGCAGCCCATCGGGGTACCAAGAGACCCAGTACTTC
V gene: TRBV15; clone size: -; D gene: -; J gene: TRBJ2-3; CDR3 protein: CATGGNTDTQYF; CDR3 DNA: TGTGCCACCGGTGGAAACACAGATACGCAGTATTTT
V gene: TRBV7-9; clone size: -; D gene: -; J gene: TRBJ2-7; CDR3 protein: CASSLNVGSYEQYF; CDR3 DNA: TGTGCCAGCAGCTTAAACGTTGGTTCCTACGAGCAGTACTTC
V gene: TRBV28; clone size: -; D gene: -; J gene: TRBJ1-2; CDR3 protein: CASSLQAGSGYTF; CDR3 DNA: TGTGCCAGCAGTTTGCAGGCGGGGTCTGGCTACACCTTC
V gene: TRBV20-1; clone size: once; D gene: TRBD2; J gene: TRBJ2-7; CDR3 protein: CSARGGTSGSSYEQYF; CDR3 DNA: TGCAGTGCTAGAGGGGGGACTAGCGGTAGCTCCTACGAGCAGTACTTC
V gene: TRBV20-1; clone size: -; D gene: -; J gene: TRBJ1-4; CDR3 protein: CSARERTGFNEKLFF; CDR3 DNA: TGCAGTGCTAGAGAAAGGACGGGCTTTAATGAAAAACTGTTTTTT
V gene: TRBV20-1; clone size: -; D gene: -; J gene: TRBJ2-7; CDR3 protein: CSAIDTGFPYEQYF; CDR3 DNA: TGCAGTGCTATAGATACAGGGTTCCCCTACGAGCAGTACTTC
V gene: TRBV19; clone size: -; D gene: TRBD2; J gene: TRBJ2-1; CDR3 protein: CASLGRAGNEQFF; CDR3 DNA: TGTGCCAGCTTAGGGAGGGCCGGGAATGAGCAGTTCTTC
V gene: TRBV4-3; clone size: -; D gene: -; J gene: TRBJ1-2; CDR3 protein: CASSQEMLQFYGYTF; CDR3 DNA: TGCGCCAGCAGCCAAGAAATGCTGCAATTCTATGGCTACACCTTC
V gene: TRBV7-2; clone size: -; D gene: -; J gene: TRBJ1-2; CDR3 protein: CASSFQGIANYGYTF; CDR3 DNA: TGTGCCAGCAGCTTCCAGGGCATCGCAAACTATGGCTACACCTTC
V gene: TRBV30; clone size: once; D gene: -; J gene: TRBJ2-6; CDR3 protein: CAWSVGRQSAGANVLTF; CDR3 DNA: TGTGCCTGGAGTGTTGGGAGGCAATCCGCCGGGGCCAACGTCCTGACTTTC